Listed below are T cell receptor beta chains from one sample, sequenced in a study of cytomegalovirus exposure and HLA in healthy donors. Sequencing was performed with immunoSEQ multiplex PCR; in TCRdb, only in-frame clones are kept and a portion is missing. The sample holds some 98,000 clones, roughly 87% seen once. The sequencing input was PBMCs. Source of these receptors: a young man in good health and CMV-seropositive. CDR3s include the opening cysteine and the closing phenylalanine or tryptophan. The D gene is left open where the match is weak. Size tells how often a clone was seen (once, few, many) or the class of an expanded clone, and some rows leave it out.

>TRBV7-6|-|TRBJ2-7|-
CASSLYSRGYEQYF
TGTGCCAGCAGCTTATATTCCAGGGGCTACGAGCAGTACTTC
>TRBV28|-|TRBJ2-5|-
CASTWGGTQYF
TGTGCCAGCACTTGGGGAGGGACCCAGTACTTC
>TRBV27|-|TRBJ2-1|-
CASIGRGLADYNEQFF
TGTGCCAGCATCGGGAGGGGGCTAGCGGATTACAATGAGCAGTTCTTC
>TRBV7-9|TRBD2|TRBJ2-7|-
CASSLGDGGGRDEQYF
TGTGCCAGCAGCTTAGGAGACGGGGGGGGTAGGGACGAGCAGTACTTC
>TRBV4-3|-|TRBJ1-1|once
CASSQDGGGAWAEDTEAFF
TGCGCCAGCAGCCAAGATGGGGGAGGGGCTTGGGCTGAGGACACTGAAGCTTTCTTT
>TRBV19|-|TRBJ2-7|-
CASRMGRGSSEQYF
TGTGCCAGTAGGATGGGGCGGGGTTCCTCCGAGCAGTACTTC
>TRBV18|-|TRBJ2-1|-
CASSGGGISEQFF
TGTGCCAGCTCAGGGGGAGGAATCAGTGAGCAGTTCTTC
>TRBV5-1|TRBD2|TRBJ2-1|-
CASSSGTSGVPYNEQFF
TGCGCCAGCAGCAGCGGGACTAGCGGGGTCCCCTACAATGAGCAGTTCTTC
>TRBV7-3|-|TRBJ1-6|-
CASSGNRDSPLHF
TGTGCCAGCAGCGGTAACAGGGATTCACCCCTCCACTTT
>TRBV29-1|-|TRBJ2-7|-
CSVEVTGTYEQYF
TGCAGCGTTGAAGTTACGGGGACCTACGAGCAGTACTTC
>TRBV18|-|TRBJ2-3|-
CASSPNNQITQYF
TGTGCCAGCTCACCGAACAACCAGATTACGCAGTATTTT
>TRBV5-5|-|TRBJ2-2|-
CASSWVGGPGELFF
TGTGCCAGCAGCTGGGTAGGAGGCCCCGGGGAGCTGTTTTTT
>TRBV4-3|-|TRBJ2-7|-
CASSQDRGLGSSYEQYF
TGCGCCAGCAGCCAAGATAGGGGACTGGGGAGCTCCTACGAGCAGTACTTC
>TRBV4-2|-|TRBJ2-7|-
CASSQDSGGSYEQYF
TGTGCCAGCAGCCAAGATAGTGGGGGGTCCTACGAGCAGTACTTC
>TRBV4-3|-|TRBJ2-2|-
CASSRSGREDTGELFF
TGCGCCAGCAGTAGGAGTGGCAGGGAGGACACCGGGGAGCTGTTTTTT
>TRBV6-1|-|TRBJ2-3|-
CASRRRGQSTDTQYF
TGTGCCAGCAGGAGGAGAGGACAGAGCACAGATACGCAGTATTTT
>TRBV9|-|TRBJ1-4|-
CASSVAGTRNEKLFF
TGTGCCAGCAGCGTAGCAGGGACACGGAATGAAAAACTGTTTTTT
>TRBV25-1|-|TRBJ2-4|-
CASSKVGSSVWYF
TGTGCCAGCTCCAAGGTCGGGAGCTCGGTATGGTACTTC
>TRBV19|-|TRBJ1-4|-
CASSIAVREAGEKLFF
TGTGCCAGTAGTATCGCGGTAAGGGAGGCCGGCGAAAAACTGTTTTTT
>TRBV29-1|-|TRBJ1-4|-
CSAMTGADGKLFF
TGCAGCGCGATGACAGGTGCGGATGGAAAACTGTTTTTT
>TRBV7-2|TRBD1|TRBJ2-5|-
CASSLESQGVKETQYF
TGTGCCAGCAGCTTAGAGTCACAGGGGGTGAAAGAGACCCAGTACTTC
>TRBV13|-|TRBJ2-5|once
CASSLGKETQYF
TGTGCCAGCAGCTTAGGTAAAGAGACCCAGTACTTC
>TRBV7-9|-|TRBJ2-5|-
CASSRGDRSQETQYF
TGTGCCAGCAGCCGGGGGGACAGGTCTCAAGAGACCCAGTACTTC
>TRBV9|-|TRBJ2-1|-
CASSVGFRRSYNEQFF
TGTGCCAGCAGCGTAGGGTTCAGGAGGTCCTACAATGAGCAGTTCTTC
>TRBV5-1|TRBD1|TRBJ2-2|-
CASRQGATGELFF
TGCGCCAGCCGCCAGGGGGCCACCGGGGAGCTGTTTTTT
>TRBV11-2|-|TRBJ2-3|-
CASSLGGGTDTQYF
TGTGCCAGCAGCTTAGGCGGGGGCACAGATACGCAGTATTTT
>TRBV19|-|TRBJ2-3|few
CASSIEEFTDTQYF
TGTGCCAGTAGTATTGAGGAGTTCACAGATACGCAGTATTTT
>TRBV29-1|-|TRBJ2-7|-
CSVSRSGQTTFGQYF
TGCAGCGTTTCACGGTCGGGACAAACAACTTTCGGGCAGTACTTC
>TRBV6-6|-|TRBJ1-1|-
CASSYSGQGLNTEAFF
TGTGCCAGCAGTTACTCAGGGCAGGGATTGAACACTGAAGCTTTCTTT
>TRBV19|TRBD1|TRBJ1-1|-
CASSIYPGGQAFF
TGTGCCAGTAGTATTTACCCAGGGGGACAAGCTTTCTTT
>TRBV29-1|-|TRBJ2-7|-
CSVGHGAYEQYF
TGCAGCGTTGGGCACGGAGCCTACGAGCAGTACTTC
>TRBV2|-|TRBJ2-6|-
CASSEEMAGFFAGANVLTF
TGTGCCAGCAGTGAAGAGATGGCGGGGTTTTTTGCTGGGGCCAACGTCCTGACTTTC
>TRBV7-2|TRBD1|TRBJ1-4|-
CASSLNPVQGAILEKLFF
TGTGCCAGCAGCTTAAACCCCGTGCAGGGGGCTATCTTGGAAAAACTGTTTTTT
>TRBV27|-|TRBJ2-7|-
CASSLTGSYEQYF
TGTGCCAGCAGTCTTACAGGCTCCTACGAGCAGTACTTC
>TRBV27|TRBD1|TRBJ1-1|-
CASSLEGQPNTEAFF
TGTGCCAGCAGTCTCGAGGGACAGCCGAACACTGAAGCTTTCTTT
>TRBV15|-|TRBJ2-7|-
CATSRGRQEQYF
TGTGCCACCAGCAGAGGTCGACAGGAGCAGTACTTC
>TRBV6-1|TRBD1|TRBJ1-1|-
CASREMGQPNTEAFF
TGTGCCAGCAGAGAGATGGGACAGCCGAACACTGAAGCTTTCTTT
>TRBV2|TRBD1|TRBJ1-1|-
CASSEGRQGMTEAFF
TGTGCCAGCAGTGAAGGAAGACAGGGGATGACTGAAGCTTTCTTT
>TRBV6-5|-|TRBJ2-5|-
CASRPIIGVSETQYF
TGTGCCAGCAGGCCCATCATAGGGGTTTCTGAGACCCAGTACTTC
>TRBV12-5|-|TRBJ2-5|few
CASGLDTGTGTQYF
TGTGCTAGTGGTTTGGACACTGGAACAGGGACCCAGTACTTC
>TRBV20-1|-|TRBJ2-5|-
CSVQGQETQYF
TGCAGTGTTCAGGGGCAAGAGACCCAGTACTTC